The 30 T cell receptor beta chains presented below share a single source sample, sequenced in a study of OX40 agonist ivuxolimab in advanced cancers. Here immunoSEQ multiplex PCR was the method, and the copy in TCRdb shows in-frame clones only, minus some. The repertoire holds 50,000 to 65,000 clones, with roughly 85% as singletons. Material: CD4+ or CD8+ T cells sorted from blood, obtained in a trial of the OX40 agonist ivuxolimab. The receptors here all came from an adult with an advanced solid tumor such as melanoma, head and neck, liver or kidney cancer.

J is TRBJ1-1 and V is TRBV5-1; no clear D gene. V lost 0 bases, J lost 0 bases, and 9 bases lay in between. Germline V gene sequence: CDR1 SGHRS, CDR2 YFSETQ. This CDR3 spans 15 amino acids. As DNA, the CDR3 is TGCGCCAGCAGCTTGGGAGCACAGATGAACACTGAAGCTTTCTTT. Encoded protein: CASSLGAQMNTEAFF.

V usage is TRBV18 and J usage is TRBJ1-1; D is perhaps TRBD1 (6 bases). Germline CDR1 and CDR2: KGHSH and LQKENI. The CDR3 runs to 15 residues. Trimming removed 3 bases at V and 3 bases at J, with 14 bases between. CDR3 sequence (DNA): TGTGCCAGCTCACCCCCCGGGACAATCTACACTGAAGCTTTCTTT. Amino acid sequence: CASSPPGTIYTEAFF.

This clone showed up just once. The chain is built from TRBV4-2 and TRBJ2-3, with 8 bases lining up with TRBD2. Per the germline V gene, CDR1 is LGHNA and CDR2 is YNFKEQ. The ends lost 1 base at V and 7 bases at J; junction bases unmatched: 13. CDR3 size: 17 residues. The CDR3 reads CASSQGVEGAGENTQYF. CDR3 nucleotides: TGTGCCAGCAGCCAAGGGGTCGAAGGAGCGGGGGAGAATACGCAGTATTTT.

The J gene is TRBJ1-5, the V gene TRBV19; no clear D gene. V was clipped by 5 bases and J by 10 bases, with 15 bases between them. The CDR3 totals 13 residues. Germline CDR1 reads LNHDA; CDR2 reads SQIVND (reference sequence). Here the CDR3 reads CASSPRTEEPQHF. The CDR3 coding sequence is TGTGCCAGTAGTCCCCGGACCGAGGAACCCCAGCATTTT.

The V gene is TRBV9, the J gene TRBJ2-4; 10 positions match TRBD1. J lost 7 bases, V lost 0 bases, and 1 base had no gene match. In germline, CDR1 is SGDLS, CDR2 YYNGEE. CDR3 length: 14 amino acids. CDR3 nucleotides: TGTGCCAGCAGCGTAGAGGGACAGGGGAACATTCAGTACTTC. Translation gives CASSVEGQGNIQYF.

The chain employs TRBV6-1 and TRBJ1-2; a possible D gene is TRBD1 (5 bases). The CDR3 has 13 residues. Trimming left V 6 bases short and J 7 bases short, with 15 bases between. CDR1 and CDR2 (germline): MNHNS, SASEGT. Here the CDR3 DNA reads TGTGCCAGCAGCAGGGAGAGGGGAGTTGGCTACACCTTC. The encoded protein is CASSRERGVGYTF.

J is TRBJ2-7 and V is TRBV7-2, with no clear D. Per germline, CDR1 SGHTA and CDR2 FQGNSA. This CDR3 has 11 residues. The V gene lost 3 bases and the J gene lost 3 bases, with 3 bases spanning the gap. CDR3 in amino acids: CASSLFYEQYF. Here the CDR3 DNA reads TGTGCCAGCAGCTTGTTCTACGAGCAGTACTTC.

The chain recombines TRBV27 with TRBJ1-5; D may be TRBD1 (6 bases). From germline, CDR1 is MNHEY and CDR2 SMNVEV (reference sequence). The germline V and J ends were trimmed by 2 bases and 3 bases, with 8 bases remaining between them. The CDR3 covers 14 residues. The CDR3: CASSLGTPNQPQHF. As DNA, the CDR3 is TGTGCCAGCAGTTTAGGGACACCCAATCAGCCCCAGCATTTT.

The chain is built from TRBV30 and TRBJ1-3; no clear D gene. The germline gives CDR1 GTSNPN, CDR2 SVGIG (reference sequence). Trimming left V 2 bases short and J 5 bases short, with 10 bases between. CDR3 size: 13 residues. This CDR3 reads CAWSTNGRNTIYF. In DNA, the CDR3 is TGTGCCTGGAGTACCAATGGGCGAAACACCATATATTTT.

The chain is built from TRBV29-1 and TRBJ2-7; the D gene is possibly TRBD2 (5 bases). The CDR3 extends over 15 amino acids. Trimming cost V 2 bases and J 1 base, with 15 bases left between them. Germline V gene data show CDR1 as SQVTM and CDR2 as ANQGSEA. CDR3 in DNA: TGCAGCGTTGAACTGCTCGGACTTCAATCCTACGAGCAGTACTTC. Its protein is CSVELLGLQSYEQYF.

This sequence joins TRBV5-4 and TRBJ2-5; 9 nucleotides line up with TRBD1. V dropped 4 bases and J dropped 5; count of bases not matched to a gene: 6. The CDR3 length is 14 residues. Germline V gene sequence: CDR1 SGHNT, CDR2 YYREEE (reference sequence). CDR3 bases: TGTGCCAGCAGCCTACAGGGGGCCGTCGAGACCCAGTACTTC. Residues: CASSLQGAVETQYF.

This clone counts as medium-sized. The chain carries TRBV11-2 and TRBJ1-2; D is undetermined. This CDR3 spans 16 amino acids. Germline values: CDR1 SGHAT, CDR2 FQNNGV. Trimming shortened V by 1 base and J by 4 bases, and 16 bases separated the two germline ends. CDR3: CASSLVAWGWTYGYTF. The CDR3 coding sequence is TGTGCCAGCAGCTTAGTGGCCTGGGGATGGACCTATGGCTACACCTTC. The full variable domain, rest sourced from reference TRBV11-2 and TRBJ1-2, is EAGVAQSPRYKIIEKRQSVAFWCNPISGHATLYWYQQILGQGPKLLIQFQNNGVVDDSQLPKDRFSAERLKGVDSTLKIQPAKLEDSAVYLCASSLVAWGWTYGYTFGSGTRLTVV.

The chain has TRBV4-1 and TRBJ2-5; the match to TRBD2 covers 15 bases. There are 16 residues in the CDR3. Per germline, CDR1 MGHRA and CDR2 YSYEKL. V lost 3 bases and J lost 5; bases outside the gene matches: 4. CDR3 in amino acids: CASSQGLAGGRETQYF. In nucleotides, the CDR3 is TGCGCCAGCAGCCAGGGACTAGCGGGAGGACGGGAGACCCAGTACTTC.

The V call is TRBV18, the J call TRBJ2-7, with 14 bases lining up with TRBD2. Per germline, CDR1 KGHSH and CDR2 LQKENI. The trim removed 3 bases at V and 2 bases at J, leaving 3 bases unmatched. CDR3 size: 16 residues. CDR3 loop: CASSPGLAGDAYEQYF. As DNA, the CDR3 is TGTGCCAGCTCACCGGGACTAGCGGGAGATGCCTACGAGCAGTACTTC.

DNA for the CDR3: TGTGCCAGCAGTCCCGGTTCCCTACTTGAACGAGAGACCCAGTACTTC. Translating it yields CASSPGSLLERETQYF. The chain couples TRBV5-6 to TRBJ2-5; D is uncertain. The length of the CDR3 is 16 residues. CDR1 and CDR2 (germline): SGHDT, YYEEEE. Trimming pared 5 bases from V and 4 bases from J, leaving 21 bases between. Complete variable domain (other parts from reference TRBV5-6 and TRBJ2-5): DAGVTQSPTHLIKTRGQQVTLRCSPKSGHDTVSWYQQALGQGPQFIFQYYEEEERQRGNFPDRFSGHQFPNYSSELNVNALLLGDSALYLCASSPGSLLERETQYFGPGTRLLVL.

The chain recombines TRBV19 with TRBJ2-5; a weak D match, TRBD1 (6 bases). The J call may be mistaken, given a closer DNA end match to TRBJ2-7. This CDR3 region has 14 residues. Germline V lookup: CDR1 LNHDA, CDR2 SQIVND (reference sequence). The CDR3 is CASSISTGTYEQYF. The CDR3 nucleotides are TGTGCCAGTAGTATCTCGACAGGTACCTACGAGCAGTACTTC.

This clone was seen a few times. The rearrangement uses TRBV6-6 and TRBJ2-7, with a tentative D call TRBD1 (6 bases). The CDR3 extends over 14 amino acids. Per the germline V gene, CDR1 is MNHNY and CDR2 is SVGAGI (reference sequence). The V end lost 6 bases, the J end lost 2 bases, and 14 bases lay between the germline ends. The CDR3 DNA follows: TGTGCCAGCAGAGCGAAGGGGGTAACCTACGAGCAGTACTTC. Encoded protein: CASRAKGVTYEQYF.

The V call is TRBV9, the J call TRBJ2-5, with D possibly matching TRBD1 (5 bases). TRBJ2-7 matches the DNA end more closely, so the J call is doubtful. The germline CDR1 and CDR2 sequences are SGDLS and YYNGEE. The CDR3 has 15 residues. The CDR3 reads CASSVADSFSYEQYF. In DNA, the CDR3 is TGTGCCAGCAGCGTAGCTGACAGCTTCTCCTACGAGCAGTACTTC.

The chain combines TRBV7-9 with TRBJ1-5; D not certain. Germline V lookup: CDR1 SEHNR, CDR2 FQNEAQ (reference sequence). V gave up 0 bases and J gave up 6 bases, with 15 bases separating them. There are 16 residues in the CDR3. CDR3 in amino acids: CASSLATENGAQPQHF. The CDR3 DNA is TGTGCCAGCAGCTTAGCTACAGAGAACGGAGCTCAGCCCCAGCATTTT.

This chain links TRBV10-3 with TRBJ2-7; TRBD1 is a possible D gene (6 bases). Germline V gene data show CDR1 as ENHRY and CDR2 as SYGVKD. CDR3 size: 13 residues. V was pared by 8 bases and J by 4 bases, with 15 bases between. CDR3 bases: TGTGCCATCGCAGGGGCCCAAACATACGAGCAGTACTTC. It codes for CAIAGAQTYEQYF.

The chain is built from TRBV5-1 and TRBJ2-7; D is unresolved. There are 14 residues in the CDR3. The germline V gene encodes CDR1 SGHRS and CDR2 YFSETQ. Trimming removed 0 bases at V and 1 base at J, with 8 bases between. The CDR3 DNA follows: TGCGCCAGCAGCTTGGGCGTCGGTTCCTACGAGCAGTACTTC. It yields the protein CASSLGVGSYEQYF.

The gene calls are TRBV6-5 and TRBJ1-2; 7 bases line up with TRBD1. Germline V gene sequence: CDR1 MNHEY, CDR2 SVGAGI. The V segment lost 11 bases and the J segment 5 bases; nucleotides outside the gene matches: 11. This CDR3 has 13 residues. The CDR3 coding sequence is TGTGCCTCTCAGCGACGACAGGGATATGGCTACACCTTC. The encoded protein is CASQRRQGYGYTF.

CDR3 protein: CASSVDGTYYTDTQYF. In DNA, the CDR3 is TGTGCCAGCAGCGTAGACGGCACTTACTACACAGATACGCAGTATTTT. The chain joins TRBV9 to TRBJ2-3; D ambiguous. The ends were cut back, 0 bases at V and 2 bases at J, with 13 bases in the middle. This CDR3 is built from 16 residues. CDR1 is SGDLS, CDR2 YYNGEE, per germline.

The CDR3 protein is CASSGGDTEAFF. The CDR3 DNA is TGTGCCAGCAGCGGAGGGGACACTGAAGCTTTCTTT. The V gene is TRBV6-5, the J gene TRBJ1-1; a possible D gene is TRBD1 (5 bases). The CDR3 is 12 residues long. Trimming shortened V by 6 bases and J by 3 bases, and 8 bases separated the two germline ends. Germline-derived CDR1 and CDR2 are MNHEY and SVGAGI.

The chain recombines TRBV5-1 with TRBJ1-4; D gene unclear. The CDR3 spans 13 residues. Between the trimmed V and J ends, which lost 3 bases and 5 bases, there was a span of 8 bases. CDR1 SGHRS and CDR2 YFSETQ come from the germline V gene. CDR3 nucleotide sequence: TGCGCCAGCAGCTCGGACGGGAATGAAAAACTGTTTTTT. This encodes CASSSDGNEKLFF.

Only one count was recorded for this clone. The V call is TRBV6-1, the J call TRBJ2-7; unclear D gene. CDR3 length: 12 residues. The germline V gene encodes CDR1 MNHNS and CDR2 SASEGT. The V gene lost 3 bases and the J gene lost 2 bases, with 5 bases spanning the gap. CDR3 DNA sequence: TGTGCCAGCAGTGATATCGCCTACGAGCAGTACTTC. This sequence encodes CASSDIAYEQYF.

The chain employs TRBV19 and TRBJ1-2; 7 bases are shared with TRBD1. This CDR3 spans 14 amino acids. Unmatched junction bases numbered 11, after V lost 7 bases and J lost 6 bases. Germline CDR1 is LNHDA and CDR2 is SQIVND (reference sequence). The CDR3 loop reads CASTRWGTDNGYTF. In nucleotides, the CDR3 is TGTGCCAGTACCCGATGGGGGACAGATAATGGCTACACCTTC. Complete variable domain (other parts from reference TRBV19 and TRBJ1-2): DGGITQSPKYLFRKEGQNVTLSCEQNLNHDAMYWYRQDPGQGLRLIYYSQIVNDFQKGDIAEGYSVSREKKESFPLTVTSAQKNPTAFYLCASTRWGTDNGYTFGSGTRLTVV.

The chain carries TRBV18 and TRBJ2-3; D call uncertain. CDR1 and CDR2 (germline): KGHSH, LQKENI. The CDR3 contains 13 residues. With 3 bases removed from V and 6 bases from J, the gap between germline ends came to 10 bases. The CDR3 coding sequence is TGTGCCAGCTCACCTACGAACGGTGATACGCAGTATTTT. It encodes CASSPTNGDTQYF.

The CDR3 loop is CASSLRPSYEQYF. The CDR3 DNA sequence: TGTGCCAGCAGTTTAAGACCTTCCTACGAGCAGTACTTC. The V and J genes are TRBV27 and TRBJ2-5; D is unresolved. The DNA end is a closer match to TRBJ2-7, so the J assignment may be wrong. Germline V gene sequence: CDR1 MNHEY, CDR2 SMNVEV (reference sequence). The CDR3 is 13 residues long.

In nucleotides, the CDR3 is TGTGCCAGCAGAGGGGACACAGATACGCAGTATTTT. This translates into CASRGDTDTQYF. The chain employs TRBV2 and TRBJ2-3, with a possible D match to TRBD1 (5 bases). Looked up from germline, CDR1 is SNHLY and CDR2 is FYNNEI. V was clipped by 6 bases and J by 2 bases, with 6 bases between them. CDR3 size: 12 residues.